The sequence of this T cell receptor (beta chain) was determined in a study of shared clonotypes between healthy human individuals. Per germline, CDR1 SNHLY and CDR2 FYNNEI. This CDR3 is built from 15 residues. V lost 7 bases to trimming and J lost 10 bases; unmatched junction nucleotides: 12. TCRdb's table, derived via immunoSEQ multiplex PCR, lists solely in-frame clones and lacks some. The sample lists over a million clones, more than 65% occurring once. V gene TRBV2 combines with J gene TRBJ2-1; 11 bases map to TRBD2. This TCR was recovered from a man younger than 30 in good health. The sample consisted of memory CD4+ T cells sorted from blood. Indicated subset: CD45RA-negative fraction. The CDR3 coding sequence is TGTGCCAGCACCTTTCTAGCGGGAGGCAGGTGGGAGCAGTTCTTC. This codes for CASTFLAGGRWEQFF.